This T cell receptor (beta chain) appears in the sequencing data of a study of blood T cell repertoires in COVID-19. On the study more broadly: Researchers got acute and convalescent COVID-19 samples from the United States, Italy and Spain. Nucleic acid was either cDNA or gDNA, and it came from T cells, B-cell-depleted T cells, or PBMCs.

Germline V gene sequence: CDR1 SNHLY, CDR2 FYNNEI. The V end was cut by 4 bases, the J end by 2 bases, with 12 bases between. The CDR3 sequence is 14 residues long. Assay used: immunoSEQ multiplex PCR; TCRdb lists only in-frame clones, some missing. The profile shows about 200,000 clones, around 86% of them singletons. Material for sequencing was peripheral blood. The chain has TRBV2 and TRBJ2-7, with TRBD1 as a possible D gene (6 bases). This clonotype originated in a man in his 60s who had recovered from COVID-19. The CDR3 nucleotides read TGTGCCAGCAGTGGCCACAGGGAAACCTACGAGCAGTACTTC. Protein: CASSGHRETYEQYF.